Below, one T cell receptor (beta chain) is given with its context. Its antigen is still unknown. V dropped 8 bases and J dropped 9; count of bases not matched to a gene: 17. The V gene's germline CDR1 is MNHEY and CDR2 SMNVEV (reference sequence). The CDR3 has 17 amino acids. TCRdb reprocessed the RT-PCR reads with MiXCR, giving one entry per CDR3 protein. Of more than 400,000 distinct CDR3 sequences in the sample, roughly 9.8% were seen once. The data belong to a study of response to subunit inactivated influenza vaccine. Overall study findings and caveats: The authors put forward the suggestion that each seasonal influenza vaccination may bring in only a limited number of new T cells.

The sequenced sample was PBMCs from blood, obtained roughly 46 days after vaccination. V usage is TRBV27 and J usage is TRBJ2-1; 12 nucleotides match TRBD2. This TCR came from a man aged 45-65 years who received an inactivated influenza vaccine. The CDR3 region has the DNA TGTGCCAGCCTAAGACTAGCGGGAGTTGGGCGGGGGGGTGAGCAGTTCTTC. This encodes CASLRLAGVGRGGEQFF.